This T cell receptor beta chain was recovered during a study of vaccination and CD4 T cells after COVID-19. Overall study: Post-COVID samples had a sampling time that fell a median approximately 97 days after diagnosis (range 35 to 161).

V was shortened by 3 bases and J by 6 bases, with 7 bases between the two germline ends. The CDR3 runs to 12 residues. CDR1 is ENHRY, CDR2 SYGVKD, per germline. Indicated treatment: approximately 9-day PBMC culture with coronavirus spike peptide pools or control peptides (ViraFEST assay). Sequencing of DNA taken from cultured CD4+ T cells relied on the Oncomine TCR Beta short-read assay. TCRdb processed the PCR reads anew with MiXCR; each CDR3 protein has one entry. The sample yields about 15,000 distinct CDR3 sequences, around half seen once. The table lists this clonotype with a count of one. Its cognate antigen is unknown.

The specimen was CD4+ T cells from blood, cultured in vitro. The rearrangement uses TRBV10-3 and TRBJ2-3, with no clear D. This receptor was taken from a human donor who had recovered from COVID-19. The CDR3 DNA reads as TGTGCCATCAGTGACCGGCGGGATACGCAGTATTTT. Amino acids: CAISDRRDTQYF.